This T cell receptor beta chain was captured by sequencing in a study of shared clonotypes between healthy human individuals. Study-level findings and limits: Collection of samples was limited to blood; tissue repertoires likely differ. Compared with clonotypes that all four donors shared, non-shared clonotypes had lower generation probabilities. The naive CD4 repertoires of several donors were compared, and approximately 5.3% of clonotypes were shared. Deeper or shallower sequencing was expected to change how clonotypes are shared among donors.

About this clone: Its target is unknown.

V was pared by 4 bases and J by 5 bases, with 0 bases between. The CDR3 has 10 amino acids. Germline-derived CDR1 and CDR2 are LNHDA and SQIVND (reference sequence). The assay was immunoSEQ multiplex PCR, and TCRdb's table has in-frame clones only and misses some. The data show 400,000 or so clones, approximately 97% seen once. This receptor was obtained from a young man in good health. Sequences were obtained from memory CD8+ T cells sorted from blood. Subset in this sample: CD45RO+ cells pooled with CCR7-negative TemRA cells. The chain combines TRBV19 with TRBJ2-1; D is unresolved. The CDR3 nucleotides read TGTGCCAGTAGTAACAATGAGCAGTTCTTC. It encodes CASSNNEQFF.